This T cell receptor (beta chain) was sequenced in a study of CD8 T cells in ankylosing spondylitis. This CDR3 region has 15 residues. CDR1 is SGHKS and CDR2 is YYEKEE in the germline V gene (reference sequence). Trimming removed 3 bases from V and 4 bases from J; junction bases left unmatched: 6. TCRdb reprocessed the 5' RACE reads via MiXCR and lists one record per CDR3 protein. The sample holds over 130,000 distinct CDR3 sequences; roughly 44% are singletons and the top ten take 15%. The clonotype comes from a male donor with ankylosing spondylitis. V is TRBV5-5 and J is TRBJ1-2, with 10 positions matching TRBD1. The sequencing sample was made of synovial fluid, either unsorted or a sorted T cell fraction (not recorded which). The CDR3 is CASSWGQGFIYGYTF. CDR3 nucleotides: TGTGCCAGCAGCTGGGGACAGGGGTTTATCTATGGCTACACCTTC. The full variable domain, in which reference TRBV5-5 and TRBJ1-2 provide the parts outside the CDR3, is DAGVTQSPTHLIKTRGQQVTLRCSPISGHKSVSWYQQVLGQGPQFIFQYYEKEERGRGNFPDRFSARQFPNYSSELNVNALLLGDSALYLCASSWGQGFIYGYTFGSGTRLTVV.